This T cell receptor (beta chain) is from a study of metastatic and nonmetastatic thyroid tumors (dated by TCRdb to the early 2020s). Some background on the complete study: Repertoires were compared across peripheral blood and tumor or nodule tissue samples from malignant and benign thyroid patients.

No treatment had been received by any patient before thyroid surgery. Using T-cell receptor beta sequencing, the study looked back at clinical samples from patients collected from about 2011 to 2019. CDR1 and CDR2 were assigned from the germline V gene as SGDLS and YYNGEE. Including cysteine and phenylalanine, the CDR3 has 12 amino acids. The sequence is cut down to CDR3 DNA, 36 bases in frame from base 1. Between the V and J ends, shortened by 5 bases and 6 bases respectively, the junction contains 12 bases. The library was generated by PCR. Data came from an Illumina HiSeq 4000. The TCR beta-chain CDR3 region of each patient was profiled by high-throughput sequencing. The study's processing was this. The researchers built a classifier to tell apart papillary thyroid cancer patients with distant metastasis, based on CDR3 differences among clinicopathological groups. Repertoire diversity was assessed with the Shannon index, and tumor-blood repertoire similarity with the Morisita-Horn index. TCRdb reprocessing: public reads trimmed at Q25 with fastp, clones called with MiXCR, in-frame beta chains kept. The V and J calls and clone size come from TCRdb's table, not from the authors' own analysis. The sample contains about 8,100 clones, roughly a quarter of them found a single time. Of the sample, 15% to 18% is held by the ten largest clones.

What the authors observed across the whole study: TCR beta diversity was reported as significantly higher in malignant tumors than in benign nodules, in both blood and tumor samples.

This clone appeared a few times. The antigen it recognizes is unknown. No clone much larger than this one lies a single base away; base qualities are absent. The TCR was taken from a female donor with papillary thyroid cancer or a benign thyroid nodule (not recorded which). Some clones in this sample may be carry-over from other donors' samples. The chain links TRBV9 with TRBJ2-7, with no reliable assignment of the D segment. Material: tumor tissue. The base sequence is TGTGCCAGCAGAACCAGGTCCGGCGAGCAGTACTTC. Translated, this gives CASRTRSGEQYF.